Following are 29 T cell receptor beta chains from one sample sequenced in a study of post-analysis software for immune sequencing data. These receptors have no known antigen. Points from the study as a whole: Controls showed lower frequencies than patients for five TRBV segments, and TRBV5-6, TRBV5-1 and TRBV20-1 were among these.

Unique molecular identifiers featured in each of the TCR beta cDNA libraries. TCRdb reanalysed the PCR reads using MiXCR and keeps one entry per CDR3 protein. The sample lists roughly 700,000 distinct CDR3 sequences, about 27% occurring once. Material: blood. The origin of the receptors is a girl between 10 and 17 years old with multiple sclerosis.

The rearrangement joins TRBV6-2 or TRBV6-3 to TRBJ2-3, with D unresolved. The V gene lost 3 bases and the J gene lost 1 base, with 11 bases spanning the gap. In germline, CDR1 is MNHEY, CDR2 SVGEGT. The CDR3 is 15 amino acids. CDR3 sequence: CASSYSGTGTDTQYF. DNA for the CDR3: TGTGCCAGCAGTTATTCAGGAACAGGCACAGATACGCAGTATTTT.

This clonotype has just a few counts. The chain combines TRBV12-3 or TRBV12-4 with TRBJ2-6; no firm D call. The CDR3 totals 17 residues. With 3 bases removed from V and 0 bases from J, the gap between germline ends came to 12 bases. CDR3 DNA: TGTGCCAGCAGTTTCGCGTCAGGCCCCTCTGGGGCCAACGTCCTGACTTTC. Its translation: CASSFASGPSGANVLTF.

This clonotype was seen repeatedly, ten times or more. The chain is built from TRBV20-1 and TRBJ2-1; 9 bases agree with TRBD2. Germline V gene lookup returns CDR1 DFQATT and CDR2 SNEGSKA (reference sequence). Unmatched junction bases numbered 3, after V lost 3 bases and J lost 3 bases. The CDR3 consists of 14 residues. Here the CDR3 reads CSASATSGYNEQFF. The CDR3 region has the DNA TGCAGTGCTAGTGCGACTAGCGGCTACAATGAGCAGTTCTTC.

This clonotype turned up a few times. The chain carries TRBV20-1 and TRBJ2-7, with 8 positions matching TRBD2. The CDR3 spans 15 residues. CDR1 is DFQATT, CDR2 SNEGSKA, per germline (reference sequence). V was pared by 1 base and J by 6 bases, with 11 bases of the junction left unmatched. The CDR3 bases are TGCAGTGCTAGAGGTCCTAGCGGGTTTTTCGGCGAGCAGTACTTC. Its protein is CSARGPSGFFGEQYF.

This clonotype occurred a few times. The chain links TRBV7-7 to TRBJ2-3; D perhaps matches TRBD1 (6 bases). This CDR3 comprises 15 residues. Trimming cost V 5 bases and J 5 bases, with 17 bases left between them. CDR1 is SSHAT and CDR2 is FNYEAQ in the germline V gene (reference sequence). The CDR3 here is CASSLLGGEGDTQYF. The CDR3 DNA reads TGTGCCAGCAGCCTTTTAGGGGGAGAGGGAGATACGCAGTATTTT.

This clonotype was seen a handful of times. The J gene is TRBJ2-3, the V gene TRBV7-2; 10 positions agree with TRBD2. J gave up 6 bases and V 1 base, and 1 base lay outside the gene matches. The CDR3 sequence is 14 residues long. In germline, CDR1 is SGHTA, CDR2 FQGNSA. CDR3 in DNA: TGTGCCAGCAGCTTAGTACTAGCGGGGGATACGCAGTATTTT. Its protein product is CASSLVLAGDTQYF.

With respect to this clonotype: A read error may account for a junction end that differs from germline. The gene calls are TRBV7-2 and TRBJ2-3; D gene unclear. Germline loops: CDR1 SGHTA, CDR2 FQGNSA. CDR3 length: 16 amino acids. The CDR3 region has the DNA TGTGCCGGCAGCACTACTCGGGCCCTTGTAGCAGATACGCAGTATTTT. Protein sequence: CAGSTTRALVADTQYF.

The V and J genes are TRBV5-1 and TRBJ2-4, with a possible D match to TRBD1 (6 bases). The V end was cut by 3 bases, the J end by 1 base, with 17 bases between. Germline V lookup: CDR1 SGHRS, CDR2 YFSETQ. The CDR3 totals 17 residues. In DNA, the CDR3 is TGCGCCAGCAGCTCCGAAACCCTAGACAGGGCCAAAAACATTCAGTACTTC. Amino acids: CASSSETLDRAKNIQYF.

The DNA of the CDR3 is TGCGCCAGCAGCCTCATCACGGGGGACTACGAGCAGTACTTC. The encoded protein is CASSLITGDYEQYF. V is TRBV5-1 and J is TRBJ2-7; D is perhaps TRBD2 (6 bases). V was cut by 4 bases and J by 3 bases, with 14 bases left in between. The germline gives CDR1 SGHRS, CDR2 YFSETQ. CDR3 size: 14 residues.

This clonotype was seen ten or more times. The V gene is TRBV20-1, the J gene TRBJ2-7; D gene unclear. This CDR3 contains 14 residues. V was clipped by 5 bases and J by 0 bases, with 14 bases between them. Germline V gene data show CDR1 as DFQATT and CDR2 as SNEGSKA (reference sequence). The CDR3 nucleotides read TGCAGTGCTTCCAGGTCAGGTCACTCCTACGAGCAGTACTTC. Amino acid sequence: CSASRSGHSYEQYF.

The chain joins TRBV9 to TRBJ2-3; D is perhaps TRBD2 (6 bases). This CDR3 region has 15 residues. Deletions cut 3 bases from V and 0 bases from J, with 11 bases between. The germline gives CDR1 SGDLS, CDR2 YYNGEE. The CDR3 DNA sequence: TGTGCCAGCAGCGCCATAGCGGAGAGCACAGATACGCAGTATTTT. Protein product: CASSAIAESTDTQYF.

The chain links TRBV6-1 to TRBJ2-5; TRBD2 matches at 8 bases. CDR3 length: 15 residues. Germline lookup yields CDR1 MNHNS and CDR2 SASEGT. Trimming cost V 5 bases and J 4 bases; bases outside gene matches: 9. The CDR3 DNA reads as TGTGCCAGCAGTTATCGCATCCTAGCGGGAGAGACCCAGTACTTC. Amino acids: CASSYRILAGETQYF.

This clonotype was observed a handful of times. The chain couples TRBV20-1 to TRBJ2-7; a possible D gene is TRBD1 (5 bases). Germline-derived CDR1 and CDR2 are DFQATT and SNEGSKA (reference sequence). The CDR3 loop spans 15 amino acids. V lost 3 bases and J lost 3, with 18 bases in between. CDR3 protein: CSARAPQGVDYEQYF. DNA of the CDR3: TGCAGTGCTAGGGCACCCCAGGGTGTGGACTACGAGCAGTACTTC.

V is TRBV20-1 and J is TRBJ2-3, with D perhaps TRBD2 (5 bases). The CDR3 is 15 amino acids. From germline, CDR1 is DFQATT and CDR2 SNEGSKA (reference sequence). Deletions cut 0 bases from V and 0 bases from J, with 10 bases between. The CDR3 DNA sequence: TGCAGTGCTAGAGATGAGCAGCGGAGCACAGATACGCAGTATTTT. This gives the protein CSARDEQRSTDTQYF.

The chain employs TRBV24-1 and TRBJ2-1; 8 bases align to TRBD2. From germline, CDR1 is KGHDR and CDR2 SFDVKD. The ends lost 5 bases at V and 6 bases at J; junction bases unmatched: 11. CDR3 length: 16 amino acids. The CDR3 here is CATSVSGGGRFNEQFF. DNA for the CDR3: TGTGCCACCAGTGTCTCCGGCGGGGGGCGATTCAATGAGCAGTTCTTC.

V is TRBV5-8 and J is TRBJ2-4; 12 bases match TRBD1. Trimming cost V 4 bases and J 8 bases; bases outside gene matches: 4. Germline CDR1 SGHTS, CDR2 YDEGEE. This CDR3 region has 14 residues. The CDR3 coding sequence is TGTGCCAGCAGCCCGGGACAGGGGGCAGACATTCAGTACTTC. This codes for CASSPGQGADIQYF. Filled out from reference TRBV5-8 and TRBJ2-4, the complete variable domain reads EAGVTQSPTHLIKTRGQQATLRCSPISGHTSVYWYQQALGLGLQFLLWYDEGEERNRGNFPPRFSGRQFPNYSSELNVNALELEDSALYLCASSPGQGADIQYFGAGTRLSVL.

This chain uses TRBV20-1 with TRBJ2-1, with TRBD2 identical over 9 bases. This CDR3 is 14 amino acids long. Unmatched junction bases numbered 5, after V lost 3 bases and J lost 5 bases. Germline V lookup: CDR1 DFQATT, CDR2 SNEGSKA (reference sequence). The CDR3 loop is CSARVAGADNEQFF. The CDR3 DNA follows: TGCAGTGCTAGGGTAGCGGGGGCCGACAATGAGCAGTTCTTC.

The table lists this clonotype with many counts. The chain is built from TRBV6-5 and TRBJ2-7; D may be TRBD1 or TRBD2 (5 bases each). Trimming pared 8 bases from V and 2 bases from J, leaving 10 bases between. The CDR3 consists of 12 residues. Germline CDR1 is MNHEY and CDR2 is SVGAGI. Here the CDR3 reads CASRDGAYEQYF. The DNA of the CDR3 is TGTGCCAGCCGGGACGGTGCCTACGAGCAGTACTTC.

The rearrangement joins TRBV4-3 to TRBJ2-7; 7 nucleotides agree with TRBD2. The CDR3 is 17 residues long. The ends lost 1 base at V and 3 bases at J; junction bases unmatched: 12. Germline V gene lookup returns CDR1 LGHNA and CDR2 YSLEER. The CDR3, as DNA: TGCGCCAGCAGCCAAGGAATAGGGGCGGGAGTGCGCTACGAGCAGTACTTC. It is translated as CASSQGIGAGVRYEQYF.

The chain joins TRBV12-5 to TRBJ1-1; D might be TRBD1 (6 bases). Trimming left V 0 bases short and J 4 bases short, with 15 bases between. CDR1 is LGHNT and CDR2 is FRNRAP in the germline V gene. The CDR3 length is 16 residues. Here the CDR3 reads CASGLVLGRGVTEAFF. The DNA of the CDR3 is TGTGCTAGTGGTTTGGTACTGGGCAGGGGCGTCACTGAAGCTTTCTTT.

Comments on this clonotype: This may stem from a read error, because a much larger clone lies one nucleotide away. CDR3 DNA sequence: TGCGCCAGCAGCGAAATAGGACTAGCGGGAGCCAACTGCGAGCAGTACTTC. Protein product: CASSEIGLAGANCEQYF. The chain joins TRBV5-1 to TRBJ2-7; 13 bases fit TRBD2. V gave up 4 bases and J gave up 6 bases; unmatched junction bases: 13. The CDR3 length is 17 residues. Per the germline V gene, CDR1 is SGHRS and CDR2 is YFSETQ.

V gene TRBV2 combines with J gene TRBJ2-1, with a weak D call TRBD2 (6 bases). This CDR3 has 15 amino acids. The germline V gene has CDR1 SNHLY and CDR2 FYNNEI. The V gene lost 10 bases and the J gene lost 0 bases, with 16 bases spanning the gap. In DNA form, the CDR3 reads TGTGCCACCAACCAAGAGACTAGCTCCTACAATGAGCAGTTCTTC. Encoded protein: CATNQETSSYNEQFF.

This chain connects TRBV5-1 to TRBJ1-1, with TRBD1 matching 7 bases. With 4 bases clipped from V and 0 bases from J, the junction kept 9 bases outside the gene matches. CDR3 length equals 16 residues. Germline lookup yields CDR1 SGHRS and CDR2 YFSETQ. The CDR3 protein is CASSPGQEFMNTEAFF. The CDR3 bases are TGCGCCAGCAGCCCCGGACAGGAGTTCATGAACACTGAAGCTTTCTTT.

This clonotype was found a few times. Here the CDR3 reads CARGTGGHEQYF. The CDR3 coding sequence is TGTGCCAGAGGGACAGGGGGCCACGAGCAGTACTTC. The V gene is TRBV27, the J gene TRBJ2-7, with 12 bases matching TRBD1. The germline V gene has CDR1 MNHEY and CDR2 SMNVEV (reference sequence). The junction had 2 bases not matched to a gene; V was cut back by 9 bases and J by 5 bases. The CDR3 totals 12 residues.

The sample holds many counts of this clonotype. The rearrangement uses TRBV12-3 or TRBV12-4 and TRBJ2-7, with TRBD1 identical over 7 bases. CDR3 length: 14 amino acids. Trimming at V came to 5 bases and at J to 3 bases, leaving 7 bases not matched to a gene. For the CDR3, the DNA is TGTGCCAGCAGTCCCAGGACAGGCCGCTACGAGCAGTACTTC. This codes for CASSPRTGRYEQYF.

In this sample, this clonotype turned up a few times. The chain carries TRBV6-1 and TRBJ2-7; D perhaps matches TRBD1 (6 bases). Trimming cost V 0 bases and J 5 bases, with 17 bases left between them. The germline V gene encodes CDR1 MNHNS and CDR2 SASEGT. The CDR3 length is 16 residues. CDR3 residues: CASSEAAWGLRDEQYF. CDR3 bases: TGTGCCAGCAGTGAAGCGGCCTGGGGGCTTAGAGACGAGCAGTACTTC.

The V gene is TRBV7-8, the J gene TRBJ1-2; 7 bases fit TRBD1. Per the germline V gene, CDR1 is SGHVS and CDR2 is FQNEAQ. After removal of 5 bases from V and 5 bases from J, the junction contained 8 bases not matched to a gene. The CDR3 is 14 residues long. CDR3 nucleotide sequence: TGTGCCAGCAGCATCACAGGGGAGGGGTATGGCTACACCTTC. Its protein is CASSITGEGYGYTF.

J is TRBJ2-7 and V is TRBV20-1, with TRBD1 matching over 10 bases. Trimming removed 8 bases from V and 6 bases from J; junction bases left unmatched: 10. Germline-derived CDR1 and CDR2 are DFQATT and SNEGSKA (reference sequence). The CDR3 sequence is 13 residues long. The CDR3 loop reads CSTNDRGRVEQYF. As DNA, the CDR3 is TGCAGTACGAATGACAGGGGGCGAGTCGAGCAGTACTTC.

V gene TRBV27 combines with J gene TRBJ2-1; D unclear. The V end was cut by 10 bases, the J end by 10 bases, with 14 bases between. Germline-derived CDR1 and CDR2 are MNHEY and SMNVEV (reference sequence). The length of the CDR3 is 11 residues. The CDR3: CAIQRGREQFF. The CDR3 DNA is TGTGCCATCCAACGCGGCCGGGAGCAGTTCTTC.